A selection of T cell receptor beta chains follows, all from one sample in a study of CD8+ T cells in alopecia areata. Sequencing was performed with immunoSEQ multiplex PCR; in TCRdb, only in-frame clones are kept and a portion is missing. The sample has 130,000 or so clones; approximately 90% are singletons. Source: CD8+ T cells sorted from blood, taken at week 4, from a patient treated with tofacitinib. The receptors here all came from a human donor with alopecia areata. Each CDR3 is given with its conserved first and last residue. Fields, in order: CDR3 protein, CDR3 DNA, clone size, D gene, V gene, J gene. D genes are given only for firm matches. Clone sizes are given selectively: once, few, many, or a class where the clone is expanded.

CDR3 protein: CSVELAGNYEQYF; CDR3 DNA: TGCAGCGTTGAACTAGCGGGAAACTACGAGCAGTACTTC; clone size: NA; D gene: TRBD2; V gene: TRBV29-1; J gene: TRBJ2-7
CDR3 protein: CASSWRDVREQFF; CDR3 DNA: TGCGCCAGCAGTTGGAGGGACGTTCGGGAGCAGTTCTTC; clone size: few; D gene: NA; V gene: TRBV5-1; J gene: TRBJ2-1
CDR3 protein: CASSLAGGEQYF; CDR3 DNA: TGTGCCAGCAGCTTGGCAGGAGGCGAGCAGTACTTC; clone size: NA; D gene: NA; V gene: TRBV5-6; J gene: TRBJ2-7
CDR3 protein: CASSLEGSSVPGYTEAFF; CDR3 DNA: TGCGCCAGCAGCTTGGAGGGCAGTTCCGTCCCGGGATACACTGAAGCTTTCTTT; clone size: NA; D gene: NA; V gene: TRBV5-1; J gene: TRBJ1-1
CDR3 protein: CASSESRSLYGYTF; CDR3 DNA: TGTGCCAGCAGTGAGAGCCGTTCCCTCTATGGCTACACCTTC; clone size: NA; D gene: NA; V gene: TRBV6-4; J gene: TRBJ1-2
CDR3 protein: CASSTGQGYGTEAFF; CDR3 DNA: TGTGCCAGCAGTACCGGACAGGGGTACGGCACTGAAGCTTTCTTT; clone size: NA; D gene: TRBD1; V gene: TRBV27; J gene: TRBJ1-1
CDR3 protein: CASSDREDPDTQYF; CDR3 DNA: TGTGCCAGCAGTGATAGGGAGGATCCAGATACGCAGTATTTT; clone size: once; D gene: NA; V gene: TRBV6-4; J gene: TRBJ2-3
CDR3 protein: CSVVQGAYEQYF; CDR3 DNA: TGCAGCGTTGTGCAGGGGGCCTACGAGCAGTACTTC; clone size: NA; D gene: TRBD1; V gene: TRBV29-1; J gene: TRBJ2-7
CDR3 protein: CASSVRGGNTEAFF; CDR3 DNA: TGTGCCAGCAGTGTACGAGGGGGCAACACTGAAGCTTTCTTT; clone size: NA; D gene: TRBD1; V gene: TRBV2; J gene: TRBJ1-1
CDR3 protein: CASSNPEGAVETQYF; CDR3 DNA: TGTGCCAGCAGTAACCCTGAGGGGGCAGTGGAGACCCAGTACTTC; clone size: NA; D gene: TRBD1; V gene: TRBV6-5; J gene: TRBJ2-5
CDR3 protein: CASSPGTLTGELFF; CDR3 DNA: TGTGCCAGCAGCCCCGGGACCCTCACCGGGGAGCTGTTTTTT; clone size: NA; D gene: NA; V gene: TRBV6-5; J gene: TRBJ2-2
CDR3 protein: CATSSGQGTETQYF; CDR3 DNA: TGTGCCACCAGCAGCGGACAGGGGACGGAGACCCAGTACTTC; clone size: NA; D gene: TRBD1; V gene: TRBV15; J gene: TRBJ2-5
CDR3 protein: CSVEDETGVTDTQYF; CDR3 DNA: TGCAGCGTTGAAGATGAGACAGGGGTGACAGATACGCAGTATTTT; clone size: NA; D gene: TRBD1; V gene: TRBV29-1; J gene: TRBJ2-3
CDR3 protein: CASSVGGELFF; CDR3 DNA: TGTGCCAGCAGCGTAGGTGGGGAGCTGTTTTTT; clone size: NA; D gene: NA; V gene: TRBV9; J gene: TRBJ2-2
CDR3 protein: CASSIAGRGSDEQYF; CDR3 DNA: TGTGCCAGTAGTATAGCAGGGAGGGGTTCAGACGAGCAGTACTTC; clone size: NA; D gene: TRBD2; V gene: TRBV19; J gene: TRBJ2-7
CDR3 protein: CASSLGQGRTYQETQYF; CDR3 DNA: TGTGCTAGCAGCTTAGGGCAGGGTCGGACGTATCAAGAGACCCAGTACTTC; clone size: NA; D gene: NA; V gene: TRBV7-7; J gene: TRBJ2-5
CDR3 protein: CASSPSGSPDEQYF; CDR3 DNA: TGTGCCAGCAGCCCCAGCGGGAGCCCCGACGAGCAGTACTTC; clone size: NA; D gene: TRBD2; V gene: TRBV9; J gene: TRBJ2-7
CDR3 protein: CASSLGGYTDTQYF; CDR3 DNA: TGTGCCAGCAGTTTGGGGGGGTACACAGATACGCAGTATTTT; clone size: NA; D gene: TRBD2; V gene: TRBV27; J gene: TRBJ2-3
CDR3 protein: CASGPGGRYEQYF; CDR3 DNA: TGTGCCAGTGGGCCGGGGGGGCGCTACGAGCAGTACTTC; clone size: NA; D gene: TRBD2; V gene: TRBV19; J gene: TRBJ2-7
CDR3 protein: CSVEDQEISSYNEQFF; CDR3 DNA: TGCAGCGTTGAAGATCAGGAGATCAGCTCCTACAATGAGCAGTTCTTC; clone size: NA; D gene: NA; V gene: TRBV29-1; J gene: TRBJ2-1
CDR3 protein: CASSSRPGTRAAYEQYF; CDR3 DNA: TGTGCCAGCAGCAGTAGGCCCGGGACTAGAGCTGCCTACGAGCAGTACTTC; clone size: NA; D gene: TRBD2; V gene: TRBV7-8; J gene: TRBJ2-7
CDR3 protein: CASSDRDLVIPGELFF; CDR3 DNA: TGTGCCAGCAGCGACCGGGACTTAGTCATTCCCGGGGAGCTGTTTTTT; clone size: NA; D gene: NA; V gene: TRBV7-2; J gene: TRBJ2-2
CDR3 protein: CASSQETALSYEQYF; CDR3 DNA: TGTGCCAGCAGCCAAGAGACTGCTCTTTCCTACGAGCAGTACTTC; clone size: NA; D gene: NA; V gene: TRBV4-2; J gene: TRBJ2-7
CDR3 protein: CASSDRGLAVSGELFF; CDR3 DNA: TGTGCCAGCAGTGATAGGGGACTAGCGGTTTCCGGGGAGCTGTTTTTT; clone size: NA; D gene: TRBD2; V gene: TRBV2; J gene: TRBJ2-2
CDR3 protein: CASSSTGGSLSETQYF; CDR3 DNA: TGTGCCAGCAGCTCCACAGGGGGCTCCCTGTCGGAGACCCAGTACTTC; clone size: NA; D gene: TRBD1; V gene: TRBV5-6; J gene: TRBJ2-5
CDR3 protein: CATSSSYPDTQYF; CDR3 DNA: TGTGCCACCAGCAGTTCTTACCCAGATACGCAGTATTTT; clone size: NA; D gene: NA; V gene: TRBV15; J gene: TRBJ2-3
CDR3 protein: CASSGQEGSNTGELFF; CDR3 DNA: TGTGCCAGCAGCGGACAGGAGGGGTCGAACACCGGGGAGCTGTTTTTT; clone size: NA; D gene: NA; V gene: TRBV7-9; J gene: TRBJ2-2
CDR3 protein: CASSLPGQGNSEQYF; CDR3 DNA: TGTGCCAGCAGTCTACCGGGACAGGGGAACTCCGAGCAGTACTTC; clone size: NA; D gene: TRBD1; V gene: TRBV27; J gene: TRBJ2-7
CDR3 protein: CASSAGTGNEKLFF; CDR3 DNA: TGTGCCAGCAGCGCCGGGACAGGGAACGAAAAACTGTTTTTT; clone size: NA; D gene: TRBD1; V gene: TRBV9; J gene: TRBJ1-4
CDR3 protein: CASSEGQRTEAFF; CDR3 DNA: TGTGCCAGCAGTGAGGGACAGCGGACTGAAGCTTTCTTT; clone size: NA; D gene: TRBD1; V gene: TRBV2; J gene: TRBJ1-1
CDR3 protein: CASSYSGGWNTGELFF; CDR3 DNA: TGTGCCAGCAGTTACTCAGGGGGATGGAACACCGGGGAGCTGTTTTTT; clone size: once; D gene: NA; V gene: TRBV6-5; J gene: TRBJ2-2
CDR3 protein: CAWSISSMNTEAFF; CDR3 DNA: TGTGCCTGGAGTATCTCGAGCATGAACACTGAAGCTTTCTTT; clone size: NA; D gene: NA; V gene: TRBV30; J gene: TRBJ1-1
CDR3 protein: CASSPPVTIDEQYF; CDR3 DNA: TGTGCCAGCTCACCACCAGTGACCATAGACGAGCAGTACTTC; clone size: NA; D gene: NA; V gene: TRBV18; J gene: TRBJ2-7
CDR3 protein: CASSQVKGGGELFF; CDR3 DNA: TGCGCCAGCAGCCAAGTCAAGGGCGGGGGGGAGCTGTTTTTT; clone size: NA; D gene: NA; V gene: TRBV4-1; J gene: TRBJ2-2
CDR3 protein: CSVYRMGTEAFF; CDR3 DNA: TGCAGCGTTTACAGAATGGGCACTGAAGCTTTCTTT; clone size: NA; D gene: NA; V gene: TRBV29-1; J gene: TRBJ1-1
CDR3 protein: CASRGGSRVNEKLFF; CDR3 DNA: TGTGCCAGCAGAGGGGGCTCCAGGGTTAATGAAAAACTGTTTTTT; clone size: NA; D gene: TRBD1; V gene: TRBV25-1; J gene: TRBJ1-4
CDR3 protein: CASEGAGELFF; CDR3 DNA: TGTGCCAGCGAGGGGGCCGGGGAGCTGTTTTTT; clone size: NA; D gene: NA; V gene: TRBV6-5; J gene: TRBJ2-2
CDR3 protein: CASSGGGEQYF; CDR3 DNA: TGTGCCAGCAGTGGTGGAGGCGAGCAGTACTTC; clone size: NA; D gene: NA; V gene: TRBV27; J gene: TRBJ2-7
CDR3 protein: CSVGRGDTYEQYF; CDR3 DNA: TGCAGCGTTGGACGGGGGGATACCTACGAGCAGTACTTC; clone size: few; D gene: TRBD2; V gene: TRBV29-1; J gene: TRBJ2-7
CDR3 protein: CASSEQGNSGNTIYF; CDR3 DNA: TGTGCCAGCAGTGAACAGGGAAACTCTGGAAACACCATATATTTT; clone size: NA; D gene: NA; V gene: TRBV9; J gene: TRBJ1-3
CDR3 protein: CASSLGQGGRNEQFF; CDR3 DNA: TGCGCCAGCAGCTTGGGTCAGGGCGGGAGGAATGAGCAGTTCTTC; clone size: once; D gene: TRBD2; V gene: TRBV5-1; J gene: TRBJ2-1